Below are 8 T cell receptor beta chains sequenced from a single sample in a study of T cell responses to AZD1222 COVID-19 vaccine. TCRdb keeps only in-frame clones here, not all; method: immunoSEQ multiplex PCR. The sample contains roughly 190,000 clones, roughly 93% of which appear only once. The sample in question was peripheral blood, obtained on day 0 of AZD1222 vaccination. The origin of the receptors is an adult in good health.

The rearrangement uses TRBV3-1 (or the pseudogene TRBV3-2) and TRBJ1-2, with 7 positions matching TRBD1. CDR1 is LGHDT, CDR2 YNNKEL, per germline (reference sequence). V lost 0 bases, J lost 7 bases, and 8 bases stayed unmatched. This CDR3 is built from 15 residues. Here the CDR3 reads CASSQEVTGKSGYTF. CDR3 sequence (DNA): TGTGCCAGCAGCCAAGAAGTGACAGGGAAAAGTGGCTACACCTTC.

V and J are TRBV29-1 and TRBJ2-5; TRBD2 is a possible D gene (6 bases). CDR3 length: 14 amino acids. The V end lost 6 bases, the J end lost 4 bases, and 18 bases lay between the germline ends. Germline CDR1 SQVTM, CDR2 ANQGSEA. In nucleotides, the CDR3 is TGCAGCGTCCTATATGGGAGGAGTGGAGAGACCCAGTACTTC. Translated: CSVLYGRSGETQYF.

The chain uses TRBV5-6 and TRBJ1-2, with 7 bases lining up with TRBD1. The J segment lost 4 bases and the V segment lost 6 bases, leaving 12 bases of the junction unmatched. Germline V gene sequence: CDR1 SGHDT, CDR2 YYEEEE. The CDR3 has 15 amino acids. The CDR3 DNA reads TGTGCCAGCACTCCCCTTGGACAGGTCTCCTATGGCTACACCTTC. Its protein is CASTPLGQVSYGYTF.

The rearrangement uses TRBV7-9 and TRBJ2-1; 9 bases agree with TRBD2. The CDR3 length is 18 residues. J was trimmed by 5 bases and V by 4 bases; bases with no gene match: 15. The germline V gene has CDR1 SEHNR and CDR2 FQNEAQ (reference sequence). The CDR3 spells CASSSSIAGVGGHNEQFF. CDR3 sequence (DNA): TGTGCCAGCAGCTCCTCTATAGCGGGAGTGGGGGGCCACAATGAGCAGTTCTTC.

The gene calls are TRBV30 and TRBJ2-3, with 8 bases identical to TRBD2. The junction had 7 bases not matched to a gene; V was cut back by 0 bases and J by 2 bases. This CDR3 is built from 16 residues. The germline CDR1 and CDR2 sequences are GTSNPN and SVGIG (reference sequence). The chain's CDR3 is CAWSVRGLEATDTQYF. The CDR3 DNA is TGTGCCTGGAGTGTACGGGGACTAGAGGCCACAGATACGCAGTATTTT.

The chain is built from TRBV6-2 or TRBV6-3 and TRBJ1-1, with D perhaps matching TRBD1 (5 bases). This CDR3 has 16 residues. Deletions cut 0 bases from V and 0 bases from J, with 11 bases between. Germline CDR1 reads MNHEY; CDR2 reads SVGEGT. CDR3 nucleotides: TGTGCCAGCAGTTACTCGAGGGGTTGGTTGAACACTGAAGCTTTCTTT. It translates to CASSYSRGWLNTEAFF.

This clone was observed a single time. The chain couples TRBV6-5 to TRBJ2-2; 8 nucleotides match TRBD1. CDR1 is MNHEY and CDR2 is SVGAGI in the germline V gene. CDR3 length: 13 amino acids. Trimming took 5 bases from V and 6 from J; bases not matched to a gene: 2. The CDR3 sequence: CASSPTGAGELFF. In DNA, the CDR3 is TGTGCCAGCAGTCCGACAGGGGCCGGGGAGCTGTTTTTT.

CDR3 residues: CASSSPAGEGSPIAPLHF. The CDR3 DNA reads TGTGCCAGCAGTTCTCCCGCGGGGGAGGGATCCCCAATCGCACCCCTCCACTTT. The chain combines TRBV7-9 with TRBJ1-6; a possible D gene is TRBD1 (5 bases). Germline V lookup: CDR1 SEHNR, CDR2 FQNEAQ (reference sequence). CDR3 length: 18 amino acids. The V end lost 6 bases, the J end lost 11 bases, and 29 bases lay between the germline ends.